This T cell receptor beta chain came from a study of Tregs in tolerant kidney transplant recipients. Sequenced by immunoSEQ multiplex PCR; TCRdb stores in-frame clones only, minus some. The sample includes more than 95,000 clones, about 90% of them seen just once. Trimming took 0 bases from V and 1 from J, leaving 8 bases between them. The CDR3 totals 15 residues. CDR1 is MNHEY, CDR2 SVGAGI, per germline. Study findings and constraints: Findings come from small patient numbers and require larger validation. The most relevant donor-specific Treg TCRbeta repertoire apparently came from expansion with activated donor B cells. No direct test of biological reproducibility was done here.

Unstimulated regulatory T cells (CD4+CD25+CD127-), CD4+CD25- non-regulatory cells, CD4 and CD8 cells were FACS-sorted from thawed PBMCs. As for this clone: The target antigen is unknown.

J is TRBJ2-3 and V is TRBV6-5; tentative D call: TRBD1 (6 bases). Sequenced: CD4+ T cells from blood. This clonotype was sampled from a human donor in good health. In nucleotides, the CDR3 is TGTGCCAGCAGTTACTCGTGGGGGCGCACAGATACGCAGTATTTT. As protein: CASSYSWGRTDTQYF.